The 21 T cell receptor beta chains presented below share a single source sample, sequenced in a study of cytomegalovirus exposure and HLA in healthy donors. PCR amplification relied on 60 Vbeta primers (plus 13 Jbeta primers). The method was immunoSEQ multiplex PCR; TCRdb's version includes in-frame clones alone and lacks a portion of them. This table holds about 93,000 clones, roughly 60% found once. Sequenced: PBMCs. These receptors all stem from a boy aged 10-17 years in good health and CMV-seropositive.

The genes are TRBV5-4 and TRBJ1-1; the D gene is possibly TRBD1 (6 bases). V lost 3 bases, J lost 11 bases, and 20 bases lay in between. The germline gives CDR1 SGHNT, CDR2 YYREEE (reference sequence). The CDR3 consists of 14 residues. CDR3 in amino acids: CASSWGSRGGRAFF. The CDR3 nucleotides are TGTGCCAGCAGCTGGGGCTCCAGGGGAGGGAGGGCTTTCTTT. The full variable domain, with the rest looked up from reference TRBV5-4 and TRBJ1-1, is ETGVTQSPTHLIKTRGQQVTLRCSSQSGHNTVSWYQQALGQGPQFIFQYYREEENGRGNFPPRFSGLQFPNYSSELNVNALELDDSALYLCASSWGSRGGRAFFGQGTRLTVV.

A single count supports this clone. The CDR3 DNA sequence: TGTGCCAGCTTTAAGCGGGGAAGCCAAGCTTTCTTT. This translates into CASFKRGSQAFF. The rearrangement uses TRBV18 and TRBJ1-1; D remains ambiguous. The CDR3 has 12 amino acids. CDR1 and CDR2 from the germline V gene are KGHSH and LQKENI. Trimming left V 7 bases short and J 9 bases short, with 15 bases between.

This clone was found once. The chain uses TRBV2 and TRBJ1-1; 11 bases are a match to TRBD1. The CDR3 totals 12 residues. V was clipped by 9 bases and J by 4 bases; unmatched bases: 1. Germline-derived CDR1 and CDR2 are SNHLY and FYNNEI. The CDR3 sequence is CARGQGVTEAFF. The CDR3 region has the DNA TGTGCCAGGGGACAGGGGGTCACTGAAGCTTTCTTT.

Note on this clone: Mismatch with germline at one junction end may stem from a read error. The CDR3 DNA sequence: TGTGCTAGCAGCTTGGGCCCCGCCAGGGACTCTGGAAACACCATATATTTT. It specifies CASSLGPARDSGNTIYF. The V call is TRBV7-7, the J call TRBJ1-3; D possibly corresponds to TRBD1 (5 bases). Looked up from germline, CDR1 is SSHAT and CDR2 is FNYEAQ (reference sequence). The CDR3 extends over 17 amino acids.

J is TRBJ1-5 and V is TRBV5-6; 10 bases fit TRBD1. Trimming at V came to 3 bases and at J to 5 bases, leaving 5 bases not matched to a gene. The germline CDR1 and CDR2 sequences are SGHDT and YYEEEE. The CDR3 has 15 amino acids. CDR3 loop: CASSWGGTGDQPQHF. DNA of the CDR3: TGTGCCAGCAGCTGGGGAGGGACAGGGGATCAGCCCCAGCATTTT. Full variable domain (remainder filled in from reference TRBV5-6 and TRBJ1-5): DAGVTQSPTHLIKTRGQQVTLRCSPKSGHDTVSWYQQALGQGPQFIFQYYEEEERQRGNFPDRFSGHQFPNYSSELNVNALLLGDSALYLCASSWGGTGDQPQHFGDGTRLSIL.

This chain connects TRBV6-5 to TRBJ1-5; D is possibly TRBD1 (6 bases). CDR1 and CDR2 (germline): MNHEY, SVGAGI. The CDR3 consists of 14 residues. V was cut by 7 bases and J by 0 bases, with 10 bases left in between. CDR3 protein: CASNQGTSNQPQHF. CDR3 nucleotides: TGTGCCAGCAACCAGGGGACTAGCAATCAGCCCCAGCATTTT.

The DNA of the CDR3 is TGTGCCAGCAGCCAAGATCGTAAATTATATAGCAATCAGCCCCAGCATTTT. Its protein product is CASSQDRKLYSNQPQHF. The rearrangement links TRBV4-2 to TRBJ1-5, with D unclear. Germline V CDR1 and CDR2: LGHNA, YNFKEQ. The CDR3 totals 17 residues. V was cut by 0 bases and J by 0 bases, with 12 bases left in between.

V is TRBV4-3 and J is TRBJ2-2; the match to TRBD2 covers 8 bases. The CDR3 runs to 18 residues. The V and J ends lost 0 bases and 1 base, in that order; junction bases with no gene match: 7. The germline CDR1 and CDR2 sequences are LGHNA and YSLEER. The CDR3 DNA reads as TGCGCCAGCAGCCAAGATGGAGCGGGAGCGGTGAACACCGGGGAGCTGTTTTTT. Translating it yields CASSQDGAGAVNTGELFF.

This clone was counted a single time. The V call is TRBV6-5, the J call TRBJ2-1, with 8 bases that match TRBD2. The CDR3 contains 15 residues. Germline V gene lookup returns CDR1 MNHEY and CDR2 SVGAGI. Losses at the gene ends were 5 bases for V and 6 bases for J; bases not matched to a gene: 9. The CDR3 is CASSRAAGVFNEQFF. CDR3 nucleotides: TGTGCCAGCAGTCGAGCAGCGGGAGTTTTCAATGAGCAGTTCTTC.

This clone was observed once. This chain connects TRBV6-5 to TRBJ1-1; the D gene is possibly TRBD1 (6 bases). The CDR3 runs 13 residues. V was pared by 2 bases and J by 8 bases, with 12 bases between. Germline V gene lookup returns CDR1 MNHEY and CDR2 SVGAGI. The DNA for the CDR3 is TGTGCCAGCAGTTACGCCGAGGACAGCGAAGCTTTCTTT. It encodes CASSYAEDSEAFF.

About this clone: The junction shows a germline mismatch at one end, possibly a read error. This chain uses TRBV29-1 with TRBJ1-5; no firm D call. The CDR3 is 14 residues long. CDR1 is SQVTM, CDR2 ANQGSEA, per germline. The CDR3 protein is CSVRTTEFNQPQNF. In nucleotides, the CDR3 is TGCAGCGTCCGAACCACAGAGTTCAATCAGCCCCAGAATTTT. The variable domain in full, completed from reference TRBV29-1 and TRBJ1-5, reads SAVISQKPSRDICQRGTSLTIQCQVDSQVTMMFWYRQQPGQSLTLIATANQGSEATYESGFVIDKFPISRPNLTFSTLTVSNMSPEDSSIYLCSVRTTEFNQPQNFGDGTRLSIL.

The chain joins TRBV18 to TRBJ2-7; 11 positions agree with TRBD1. The CDR3 has 16 amino acids. The ends lost 2 bases at V and 0 bases at J; junction bases unmatched: 3. Germline V gene data show CDR1 as KGHSH and CDR2 as LQKENI. In DNA, the CDR3 is TGTGCCAGCTCACCAACCGGGACAGGGGGCTCCTACGAGCAGTACTTC. Protein sequence: CASSPTGTGGSYEQYF.

The chain carries TRBV27 and TRBJ1-1; D not resolved. Trimming stripped 4 bases from V and 0 bases from J, with 12 bases between. The CDR3 extends over 15 amino acids. Germline V gene lookup returns CDR1 MNHEY and CDR2 SMNVEV (reference sequence). CDR3 sequence: CASSSSRLLNTEAFF. In DNA, the CDR3 is TGTGCCAGCAGTTCCTCTCGCCTACTGAACACTGAAGCTTTCTTT.

This sequence joins TRBV15 and TRBJ2-7; D is ambiguous. The CDR3 runs 13 residues. V lost 0 bases to trimming and J lost 4 bases, with 7 bases between them. Germline V gene data show CDR1 as LNHNV and CDR2 as YYDKDF (reference sequence). The chain's CDR3 is CATSRDMEYEQYF. The CDR3 nucleotides read TGTGCCACCAGCAGAGATATGGAGTACGAGCAGTACTTC.

V and J are TRBV5-1 and TRBJ2-2; 8 bases agree with TRBD1. The CDR3 spans 18 residues. CDR1 and CDR2 (germline): SGHRS, YFSETQ. The junction had 16 bases not matched to a gene; V was cut back by 2 bases and J by 7 bases. CDR3 DNA: TGCGCCAGCAGCTTTAGATGGACCCCTGGACAGGGTAACGGGGAGCTGTTTTTT. Translated, it gives CASSFRWTPGQGNGELFF.

The chain combines TRBV6-5 with TRBJ1-2, with a possible D match to TRBD1 (6 bases). CDR3 length: 13 residues. CDR1 and CDR2 (germline): MNHEY, SVGAGI. The V and J ends lost 6 bases and 4 bases respectively, with 12 bases between them. This chain's CDR3 is CASSPTGAYGYTF. CDR3 bases: TGTGCCAGCAGCCCGACAGGCGCCTATGGCTACACCTTC.

The chain recombines TRBV7-3 with TRBJ2-2; 7 positions agree with TRBD2. The CDR3 sequence is 14 residues long. Germline assignment: CDR1 SGHTA and CDR2 FQGTGA. The V and J ends lost 1 base and 6 bases, in that order; junction bases with no gene match: 2. As DNA, the CDR3 is TGTGCCAGCAGCTTAAGTGGGGGGGCCGGGGAGCTGTTTTTT. Amino acids: CASSLSGGAGELFF.

This clone was picked up a small number of times. The genes are TRBV2 and TRBJ1-1; 7 bases match TRBD1. The V and J ends lost 6 bases and 9 bases, in that order; junction bases with no gene match: 13. CDR3 length equals 14 residues. Germline CDR1 and CDR2: SNHLY and FYNNEI. CDR3 in amino acids: CASRAIGTVGKAFF. For the CDR3, the DNA is TGTGCCAGCAGAGCCATTGGGACAGTGGGGAAAGCTTTCTTT.

The CDR3: CASSSRGPFGNTIYF. In DNA, the CDR3 is TGTGCCAGTAGTAGCAGGGGACCCTTTGGAAACACCATATATTTT. This rearrangement joins TRBV19 to TRBJ1-3, with a possible D match to TRBD1 (6 bases). Deletions cut 4 bases from V and 3 bases from J, with 13 bases between. The germline V gene encodes CDR1 LNHDA and CDR2 SQIVND (reference sequence). This CDR3 has 15 residues.

The chain carries TRBV15 and TRBJ2-4, with 9 nucleotides matching TRBD1. V shed 1 base and J 2 bases; nucleotides not matched to a gene: 9. Germline-derived CDR1 and CDR2 are LNHNV and YYDKDF (reference sequence). The CDR3 covers 18 residues. The DNA of the CDR3 is TGTGCCACCAGCAGAGGCCAACAGGGGGCGTTACCCAAAAACATTCAGTACTTC. Translating gives CATSRGQQGALPKNIQYF.

The chain joins TRBV15 to TRBJ2-7, with D unresolved. Germline values: CDR1 LNHNV, CDR2 YYDKDF (reference sequence). Trimming removed 1 base from V and 6 bases from J, with 10 bases in between. The CDR3 runs to 13 residues. This CDR3 is CATSRVPGPEQYF. The CDR3 region has the DNA TGTGCCACCAGCAGAGTCCCCGGTCCCGAGCAGTACTTC.